This is a list of T cell receptor beta chains from one sample in a study of OX40 agonist ivuxolimab in advanced cancers. Generated by immunoSEQ multiplex PCR, the TCRdb table keeps only in-frame clones and is missing some. This table has 65,000 to 90,000 clones, almost 85% appearing once. The source was CD4+ or CD8+ T cells sorted from blood, collected in a trial of the OX40 agonist ivuxolimab. The receptors here all came from an adult with an advanced solid tumor such as melanoma, head and neck, liver or kidney cancer. Both conserved end residues are part of each CDR3. Fields, in order: clone size, D gene, V gene, J gene, CDR3 length, CDR3 DNA, CDR3 protein. The D gene is left open where the match is weak. A row's size may be missing; if present it is once, few, many or a size class.

NA,NA,TRBV6-1,TRBJ1-5,15,TGTGCCAGCAGTGAGTCGTACTATAGCAATCAGCCCCAGCATTTT,CASSESYYSNQPQHF
NA,NA,TRBV6-5,TRBJ1-1,14,TGTGCCAGCAGTTACTCTCGTCCGAACACTGAAGCTTTCTTT,CASSYSRPNTEAFF
NA,NA,TRBV25-1,TRBJ2-3,13,TGTGCCAGCAGTGGCAGGGTGACAGATACGCAGTATTTT,CASSGRVTDTQYF
NA,NA,TRBV5-6,TRBJ2-1,11,TGTGCCAGCAGCTTGAGGGGGGAGCAGTTCTTC,CASSLRGEQFF
NA,NA,TRBV18,TRBJ1-4,15,TGTGCCAGCTCACCACGAGCAGTGTCCGTCGAAAAACTGTTTTTT,CASSPRAVSVEKLFF
few,TRBD1,TRBV4-2,TRBJ2-5,13,TGTGCCAGCAGCCCAGACAGGGTCGAGACCCAGTACTTC,CASSPDRVETQYF
once,NA,TRBV4-2,TRBJ1-2,14,TGTGCCAGCAGCCAACAGGGGCAGAACTATGGCTACACCTTC,CASSQQGQNYGYTF
NA,NA,TRBV15,TRBJ1-6,13,TGTGCCACCAGCAGCAGATCTAATTCACCCCTCCACTTT,CATSSRSNSPLHF
NA,TRBD1,TRBV6-5,TRBJ2-3,16,TGTGCCAGCAGTTACTTACCGGGACAGGGCACAGATACGCAGTATTTT,CASSYLPGQGTDTQYF
NA,NA,TRBV6-5,TRBJ2-7,15,TGTGCCAGCAGTTCAGGGTGGCAGAATAACTACGAGCAGTACTTC,CASSSGWQNNYEQYF
NA,NA,TRBV10-2,TRBJ1-5,14,TGCGCCAGCAGTGCGACAGAACAAAATCAGCCCCAGCATTTT,CASSATEQNQPQHF